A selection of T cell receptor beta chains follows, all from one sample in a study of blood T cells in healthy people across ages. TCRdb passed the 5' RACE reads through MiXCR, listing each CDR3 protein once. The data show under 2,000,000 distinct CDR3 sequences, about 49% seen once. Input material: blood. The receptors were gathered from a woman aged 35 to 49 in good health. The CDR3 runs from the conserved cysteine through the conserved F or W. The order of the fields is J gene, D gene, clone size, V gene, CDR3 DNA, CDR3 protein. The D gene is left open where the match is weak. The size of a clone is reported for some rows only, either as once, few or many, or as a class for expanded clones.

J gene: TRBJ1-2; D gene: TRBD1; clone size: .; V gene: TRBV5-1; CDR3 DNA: TGCGCCAGCAGCCGGGACAGCCTGGAGGGCTACACCTTC; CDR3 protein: CASSRDSLEGYTF
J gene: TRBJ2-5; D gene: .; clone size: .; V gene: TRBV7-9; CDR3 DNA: TGTGCCAGCAGCACAACCTCCCTCGAGGGGGGGACACAAGAGACCCAGTACTTC; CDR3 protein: CASSTTSLEGGTQETQYF
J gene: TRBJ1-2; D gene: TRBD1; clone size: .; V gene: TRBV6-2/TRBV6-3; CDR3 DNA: TGTGCCAGCAGTTACTCGAGGAGGACAGGGGGCGTTGGCTACACCTTC; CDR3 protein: CASSYSRRTGGVGYTF
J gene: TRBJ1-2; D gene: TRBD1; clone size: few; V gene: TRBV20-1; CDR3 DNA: TGCAGTGCTAGAGCCCCCACAGGGGCATGGAACTATGGCTACACCTTC; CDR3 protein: CSARAPTGAWNYGYTF
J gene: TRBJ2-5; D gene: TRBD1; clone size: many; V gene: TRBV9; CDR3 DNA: TGTGCCAGCAGCTCCAGGGGGCGCGGAGAGACCCAGTACTTC; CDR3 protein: CASSSRGRGETQYF
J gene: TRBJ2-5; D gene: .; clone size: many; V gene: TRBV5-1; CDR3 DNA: TGTGCCAGCAGTTTCGGGGGTGAAGAGACCCAGTACTTC; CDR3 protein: CASSFGGEETQYF
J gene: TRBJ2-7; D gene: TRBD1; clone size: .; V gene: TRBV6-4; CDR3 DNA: TGTGCCAGCAGTCAACATTGGGACAGCTCCTACGAGCAGTACTTC; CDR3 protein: CASSQHWDSSYEQYF
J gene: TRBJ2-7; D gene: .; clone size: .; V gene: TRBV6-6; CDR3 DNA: TGTGCCAGCAGTTACTCGAGGGACTTCTACGAGCAGTACTTC; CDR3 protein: CASSYSRDFYEQYF
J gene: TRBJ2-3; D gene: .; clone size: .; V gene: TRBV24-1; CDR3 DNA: TGTGCCACCAGTGATTTGGTGGGGTTCACAGATACGCAGTATTTT; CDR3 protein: CATSDLVGFTDTQYF
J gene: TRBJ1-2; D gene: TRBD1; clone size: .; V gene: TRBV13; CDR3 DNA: TGTGCCAGCGGGAGGCCAGGGACAGGATATGGCTACACCTTC; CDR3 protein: CASGRPGTGYGYTF
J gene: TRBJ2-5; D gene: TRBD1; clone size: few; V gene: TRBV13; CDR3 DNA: TGTGCCAGCAGCCCAGGGGGTTCCGTTACTCCTCAAGAGACCCAGTACTTC; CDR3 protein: CASSPGGSVTPQETQYF